The 27 T cell receptor beta chains in this list originate from one sample, sequenced in a study of cytomegalovirus exposure and HLA in healthy donors. Vbeta (60) and Jbeta (13) primers were used in the PCR. The protocol was immunoSEQ multiplex PCR, while the TCRdb copy is restricted to in-frame clones and leaves out a portion. The sample holds fewer than 200,000 clones, roughly 74% seen once. Sequenced: PBMCs. These receptors originate from a woman aged 25 to 45 in good health and CMV-seronegative.

This clone was observed a single time. J is TRBJ1-4 and V is TRBV5-1; 8 nucleotides align to TRBD1. The junction had 7 bases not matched to a gene; V was cut back by 2 bases and J by 10 bases. Germline V lookup: CDR1 SGHRS, CDR2 YFSETQ. The CDR3 extends over 14 amino acids. The CDR3 DNA follows: TGCGCCAGCAGCTTACAGGGGGAAGGGGGAAAACTGTTTTTT. As protein: CASSLQGEGGKLFF.

This clone was counted between two and nine times. This CDR3 reads CASSLTVDRGWDEQFF. As DNA, the CDR3 is TGTGCCAGCAGCTTAACTGTAGACAGGGGTTGGGATGAGCAGTTCTTC. This chain connects TRBV7-9 to TRBJ2-1; 8 bases match TRBD1. This CDR3 is built from 16 residues. Germline assignment: CDR1 SEHNR and CDR2 FQNEAQ (reference sequence). Trimming at V came to 2 bases and at J to 8 bases, leaving 11 bases not matched to a gene.

This clone turned up a few times. The chain links TRBV7-6 to TRBJ1-2, with D possibly being TRBD1 (6 bases). V gave up 2 bases and J gave up 4 bases, with 11 bases separating them. This CDR3 spans 14 amino acids. Germline V CDR1 and CDR2: SGHVS, FNYEAQ. In DNA form, the CDR3 reads TGTGCCAGCAGCTTAATGGACAGCTCCTATGGCTACACCTTC. Residues: CASSLMDSSYGYTF.

This rearrangement joins TRBV14 to TRBJ2-3; TRBD2 might be the D (6 bases). This CDR3 is 18 amino acids long. Trimming cost V 0 bases and J 5 bases, with 21 bases left between them. Germline CDR1 is SGHDN and CDR2 is FVKESK. The DNA for the CDR3 is TGTGCCAGCAGCCAAGATCTTGGAGGGGTCACGAGACGAGATACGCAGTATTTT. Amino acids: CASSQDLGGVTRRDTQYF.

The CDR3 region is CASSLATSGMRRQFF. The CDR3 DNA reads as TGTGCCAGCAGCTTAGCGACTAGCGGGATGCGGAGGCAATTCTTC. The chain carries TRBV7-2 and TRBJ2-1, with 11 nucleotides matching TRBD2. Germline V gives CDR1 SGHTA, CDR2 FQGNSA. V lost 0 bases to trimming and J lost 16 bases; unmatched junction nucleotides: 11. The CDR3 spans 15 residues.

This rearrangement joins TRBV27 to TRBJ2-7; 10 nucleotides agree with TRBD1. The CDR3 totals 15 residues. Germline assignment: CDR1 MNHEY and CDR2 SMNVEV (reference sequence). Trimming at V came to 4 bases and at J to 7 bases, leaving 10 bases not matched to a gene. Here the CDR3 DNA reads TGTGCCAGCAGTTCCCGGGACAGGGGATTAGGGGAGCAGTACTTC. It encodes CASSSRDRGLGEQYF.

The V call is TRBV11-3, the J call TRBJ2-3; D perhaps matches TRBD2 (7 bases). Trimming left V 1 base short and J 2 bases short, with 10 bases between. The CDR3 has 15 residues. The V gene's germline CDR1 is SGHNT and CDR2 YENEEA. CDR3: CASSLGGGATDTQYF. In nucleotides, the CDR3 is TGTGCCAGCAGCTTAGGAGGGGGGGCCACAGATACGCAGTATTTT.

The chain carries TRBV20-1 and TRBJ2-2, with D perhaps matching TRBD2 (6 bases). V dropped 5 bases and J dropped 7 bases, with 8 bases sitting between them. The germline V gene has CDR1 DFQATT and CDR2 SNEGSKA (reference sequence). This CDR3 contains 11 residues. The DNA for the CDR3 is TGCAGTGCTTCGGAGGGCGGGGAGCTGTTTTTT. Its protein is CSASEGGELFF.

The rearrangement uses TRBV11-3 and TRBJ2-1; maybe TRBD2 (6 bases). Looked up from germline, CDR1 is SGHNT and CDR2 is YENEEA. This CDR3 has 17 amino acids. V was pared by 4 bases and J by 7 bases, with 23 bases between. CDR3 nucleotide sequence: TGTGCCAGCAGCTCCCGGCCGGGACTTCCCCCGGGGAATGAGCAGTTCTTC. Residues: CASSSRPGLPPGNEQFF.

The chain is built from TRBV9 and TRBJ2-7; D call uncertain. This CDR3 contains 16 residues. Trimming took off 4 bases at V and 2 bases at J, with 19 bases between the two ends. The V gene's germline CDR1 is SGDLS and CDR2 YYNGEE. The CDR3 loop is CASSPRSPSTTYEQYF. The CDR3 nucleotides are TGTGCCAGCAGCCCCCGTAGCCCCTCTACAACCTACGAGCAGTACTTC.

The chain combines TRBV2 with TRBJ1-1; the D is unclear. This CDR3 has 15 amino acids. CDR1 SNHLY and CDR2 FYNNEI come from the germline V gene. Trimming left V 8 bases short and J 0 bases short, with 16 bases between. In DNA, the CDR3 is TGTGCCAGCGCGAGAGGTTTCGTTGTGAACACTGAAGCTTTCTTT. It is translated as CASARGFVVNTEAFF.

The table lists this clone with a few counts. The chain joins TRBV10-3 to TRBJ2-3; 10 nucleotides match TRBD2. V was clipped by 6 bases and J by 2 bases; unmatched bases: 5. The CDR3 loop spans 15 amino acids. Per germline, CDR1 ENHRY and CDR2 SYGVKD. The CDR3 spells CAIRVAGGTTDTQYF. The CDR3 DNA follows: TGTGCCATCAGAGTAGCGGGAGGCACCACAGATACGCAGTATTTT.

This rearrangement joins TRBV27 to TRBJ2-7; 7 nucleotides match TRBD1. CDR1 is MNHEY, CDR2 SMNVEV, per germline (reference sequence). The trim removed 3 bases at V and 3 bases at J, leaving 5 bases unmatched. The CDR3 loop spans 14 amino acids. CDR3 sequence reads: CASSFTGAFYEQYF. In nucleotides, the CDR3 is TGTGCCAGCAGTTTTACAGGGGCGTTCTACGAGCAGTACTTC.

The V call is TRBV5-1, the J call TRBJ2-5; 9 bases fit TRBD2. V lost 3 bases and J lost 1; bases outside the gene matches: 7. This CDR3 has 16 amino acids. Per germline, CDR1 SGHRS and CDR2 YFSETQ. The CDR3 region is CASSSSASGAQETQYF. The CDR3 bases are TGCGCCAGCAGCTCCTCTGCTAGCGGGGCCCAAGAGACCCAGTACTTC.

J is TRBJ1-5 and V is TRBV19, with TRBD1 matching over 7 bases. Germline CDR1 and CDR2: LNHDA and SQIVND (reference sequence). Germline trimming cut 5 bases from V and 1 base from J; bases unmatched to any gene: 8. The CDR3 loop spans 16 amino acids. Here the CDR3 reads CASSPRQGGSNQPQHF. CDR3 bases: TGTGCCAGTAGTCCTCGACAGGGCGGGAGCAATCAGCCCCAGCATTTT.

V usage is TRBV7-2 and J usage is TRBJ1-5; D gene unclear. The germline V and J ends were trimmed by 5 bases and 4 bases, with 12 bases remaining between them. The CDR3 is 14 residues long. CDR1 is SGHTA, CDR2 FQGNSA, per germline. In DNA form, the CDR3 reads TGTGCCAGCAGCCATCAGAAACAGAATCAGCCCCAGCATTTT. Encoded protein: CASSHQKQNQPQHF.

V usage is TRBV29-1 and J usage is TRBJ1-5; D is perhaps TRBD1 (5 bases). Per the germline V gene, CDR1 is SQVTM and CDR2 is ANQGSEA. V lost 3 bases, J lost 6 bases, and 9 bases lay in between. CDR3 length: 12 residues. The CDR3 here is CSVEGQGQPQHF. The CDR3 DNA follows: TGCAGCGTTGAGGGGCAGGGTCAGCCCCAGCATTTT.

The chain employs TRBV9 and TRBJ2-1; no clear D. The length of the CDR3 is 15 residues. Germline CDR1 is SGDLS and CDR2 is YYNGEE. V was clipped by 4 bases and J by 3 bases, with 14 bases between them. The CDR3 loop reads CASSPLSVSYNEQFF. The CDR3 DNA reads TGTGCCAGCAGCCCTCTAAGCGTTAGCTACAATGAGCAGTTCTTC.

V is TRBV5-4 and J is TRBJ2-2; D might be TRBD2 (6 bases). CDR1 and CDR2 from the germline V gene are SGHNT and YYREEE (reference sequence). The CDR3 length is 16 residues. Trimming removed 1 base from V and 0 bases from J, with 10 bases in between. The CDR3 DNA sequence: TGTGCCAGCAGCTTGCGGCGGGGCACGAACACCGGGGAGCTGTTTTTT. It encodes CASSLRRGTNTGELFF. Filled out from reference TRBV5-4 and TRBJ2-2, the complete variable domain reads ETGVTQSPTHLIKTRGQQVTLRCSSQSGHNTVSWYQQALGQGPQFIFQYYREEENGRGNFPPRFSGLQFPNYSSELNVNALELDDSALYLCASSLRRGTNTGELFFGEGSRLTVL.

CDR3 DNA sequence: TGTGCCTGGAGCTACTCTGGAAACACCATATATTTT. Translating gives CAWSYSGNTIYF. This chain links TRBV30 with TRBJ1-3; no firm D call. This CDR3 contains 12 residues. Trimming pared 3 bases from V and 0 bases from J, leaving 3 bases between. The germline gives CDR1 GTSNPN, CDR2 SVGIG (reference sequence).

The chain combines TRBV4-3 with TRBJ2-7; TRBD2 matches at 13 bases. This CDR3 has 17 residues. The trim removed 1 base at V and 6 bases at J, leaving 9 bases unmatched. CDR1 and CDR2 (germline): LGHNA, YSLEER. This CDR3 is CASSQGTSGRKRGEQYF. The CDR3 nucleotides are TGCGCCAGCAGCCAAGGGACTAGCGGGAGAAAAAGAGGCGAGCAGTACTTC.

This clone was seen a handful of times. The chain joins TRBV4-2 to TRBJ1-1, with D unclear. The length of the CDR3 is 16 residues. Between the trimmed V and J ends, which lost 0 bases and 1 base, there was a span of 12 bases. CDR1 LGHNA and CDR2 YNFKEQ come from the germline V gene. The CDR3 bases are TGTGCCAGCAGCCAAGATTTATCCGGTAAGAACACTGAAGCTTTCTTT. This gives the protein CASSQDLSGKNTEAFF.

V is TRBV5-4 and J is TRBJ2-7; 8 bases fit TRBD1. CDR1 and CDR2 (germline): SGHNT, YYREEE (reference sequence). The V gene end was trimmed by 5 bases and the J gene end by 1 base; junction bases not matched to a gene: 8. CDR3 length: 15 amino acids. DNA for the CDR3: TGTGCCAGCAGACGAAGGACAGGGTTATCCTACGAGCAGTACTTC. It encodes CASRRRTGLSYEQYF.

The V and J genes are TRBV18 and TRBJ2-5; the match to TRBD1 covers 7 bases. Losses at the gene ends were 2 bases for V and 3 bases for J; bases not matched to a gene: 0. The CDR3 contains 13 residues. Germline V gene lookup returns CDR1 KGHSH and CDR2 LQKENI. CDR3 sequence: CASSPGQEETQYF. CDR3 in DNA: TGTGCCAGCTCACCAGGACAGGAAGAGACCCAGTACTTC.

This sequence joins TRBV2 and TRBJ1-1; D gene unclear. V lost 7 bases, J lost 6 bases, and 15 bases lay in between. Germline CDR1 reads SNHLY; CDR2 reads FYNNEI. The CDR3 runs 13 residues. CDR3 coding DNA: TGTGCCAGCATTGGAGGATTTGAGGCTGAAGCTTTCTTT. It is translated as CASIGGFEAEAFF. The variable domain in full, completed from reference TRBV2 and TRBJ1-1, reads EPEVTQTPSHQVTQMGQEVILRCVPISNHLYFYWYRQILGQKVEFLVSFYNNEISEKSEIFDDQFSVERPDGSNFTLKIRSTKLEDSAMYFCASIGGFEAEAFFGQGTRLTVV.

The V and J genes are TRBV5-1 and TRBJ2-2, with 7 bases aligning to TRBD2. CDR3 length: 15 residues. CDR1 SGHRS and CDR2 YFSETQ come from the germline V gene. V shed 2 bases and J 1 base; nucleotides not matched to a gene: 2. The CDR3 nucleotides read TGCGCCAGCAGCTTAGCGGGGATGAACACCGGGGAGCTGTTTTTT. Amino acids: CASSLAGMNTGELFF.

CDR3 protein: CAWSRSLAGQAGETQYF. The CDR3 bases are TGTGCCTGGAGCCGATCCCTAGCGGGGCAGGCGGGAGAGACCCAGTACTTC. The chain uses TRBV30 and TRBJ2-5; 9 bases match TRBD2. From germline, CDR1 is GTSNPN and CDR2 SVGIG (reference sequence). The CDR3 has 17 amino acids. V lost 3 bases, J lost 4 bases, and 15 bases stayed unmatched.